This T cell receptor beta chain was captured in a study of T-cell reconstitution after alpha-beta-depleted transplantation in children. Study-wide findings and caveats: Expanded graft clones numbering several hundred reportedly gave rise to alpha-beta T cells about two months after transplant. At the one-year point after transplant, T-cell counts and TCRbeta diversity were found to come mostly from T cells that had been newly produced.

As concerns this clonotype: Its matching antigen is unknown.

It was with unique molecular identifiers that the TCRbeta library was prepared. TCRdb re-called the PCR reads with MiXCR, one entry per CDR3 protein. Here the sample spans about 340,000 distinct CDR3 sequences, about a sixth being singletons. J lost 0 bases, V lost 5 bases, and 10 bases had no gene match. The length of the CDR3 is 18 residues. The source material was PBMCs, mostly from graft donor cells, sampled 360 days after TCRalphabeta/CD19-depleted stem cell transplant. This chain links TRBV12-3 or TRBV12-4 with TRBJ2-1, with TRBD2 matching over 10 bases. The TCR comes from a male patient aged 2 to 9 who had a stem cell transplant for acute lymphoblastic leukemia, so the T cells may come from the graft donor. CDR3 protein: CASSRASGSSGSYNEQFF. The CDR3 nucleotides are TGTGCCAGCAGTCGGGCTAGCGGGAGTTCGGGCTCCTACAATGAGCAGTTCTTC.